This T cell receptor (beta chain) was recovered during a study of beta chain features in type 1 diabetes. On the study more broadly: Age and gender were similar between patients and healthy donors, as were cell yields. General study results and limits: A closer apparent resemblance between naive, central memory and Treg TCRB repertoires was seen in patients than in healthy donors. Across all four CD4+ subsets, people with type 1 diabetes showed modestly shorter TCRB CDR3s. For type 1 diabetes patients, VDJ junctions showed fewer insertions and more deletions.

Per germline, CDR1 SGHRS and CDR2 YFSETQ. V lost 0 bases and J 1 base, leaving 7 bases between the germline ends. CDR3 length: 15 residues. The table lists this clone with a few counts. The antigen remains unidentified. All of the isolated RNA was reverse transcribed, so expressed TCRB transcripts were sequenced. Reads from naive, central memory and regulatory T cell samples averaged about 3.9 million. Profiling relied on immunoSEQ multiplex PCR, and the TCRdb table lists in-frame clones only, not all of them. The sample lists almost 350,000 clones, about a tenth occurring once. The TCR sequence derives from a young man with type 1 diabetes. The rearrangement joins TRBV5-1 to TRBJ2-2; D may be TRBD1 (6 bases). Sequencing was performed on central memory CD4+ T cells from blood. The CDR3 region has the DNA TGCGCCAGCAGCTTGGGACAGGTGAACACCGGGGAGCTGTTTTTT. This encodes CASSLGQVNTGELFF. Filled out from reference TRBV5-1 and TRBJ2-2, the complete variable domain reads KAGVTQTPRYLIKTRGQQVTLSCSPISGHRSVSWYQQTPGQGLQFLFEYFSETQRNKGNFPGRFSGRQFSNSRSEMNVSTLELGDSALYLCASSLGQVNTGELFFGEGSRLTVL.